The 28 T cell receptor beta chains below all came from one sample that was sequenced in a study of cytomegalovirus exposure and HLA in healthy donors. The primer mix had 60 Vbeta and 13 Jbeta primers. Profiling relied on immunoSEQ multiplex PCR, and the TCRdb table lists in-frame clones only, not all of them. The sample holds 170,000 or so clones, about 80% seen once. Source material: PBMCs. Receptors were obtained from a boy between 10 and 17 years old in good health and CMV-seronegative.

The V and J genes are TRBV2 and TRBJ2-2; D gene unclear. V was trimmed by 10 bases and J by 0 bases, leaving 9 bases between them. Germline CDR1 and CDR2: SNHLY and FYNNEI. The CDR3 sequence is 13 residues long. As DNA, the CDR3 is TGTGCCATAGACAAGGCGAACACCGGGGAGCTGTTTTTT. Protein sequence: CAIDKANTGELFF.

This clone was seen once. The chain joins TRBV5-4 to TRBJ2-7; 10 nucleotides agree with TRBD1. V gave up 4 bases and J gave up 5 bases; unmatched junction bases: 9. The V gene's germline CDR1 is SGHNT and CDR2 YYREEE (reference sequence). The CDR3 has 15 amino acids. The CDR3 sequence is CASSRAGTGDDEQYF. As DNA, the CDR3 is TGTGCCAGCAGCAGAGCCGGGACAGGGGATGACGAGCAGTACTTC.

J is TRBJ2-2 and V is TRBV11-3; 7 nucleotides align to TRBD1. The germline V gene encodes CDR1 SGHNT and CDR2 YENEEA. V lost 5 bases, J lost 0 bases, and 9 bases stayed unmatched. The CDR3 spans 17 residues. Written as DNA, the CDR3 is TGTGCCAGCAGCACACGGGACAGTTTAGCGAACACCGGGGAGCTGTTTTTT. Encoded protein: CASSTRDSLANTGELFF.

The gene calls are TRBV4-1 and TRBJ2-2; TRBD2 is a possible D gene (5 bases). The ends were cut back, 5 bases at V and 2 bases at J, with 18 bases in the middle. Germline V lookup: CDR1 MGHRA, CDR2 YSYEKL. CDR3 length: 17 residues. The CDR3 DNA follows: TGCGCCAGCAGCTTAAGTTCCCCAGCGGTCAACACCGGGGAGCTGTTTTTT. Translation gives CASSLSSPAVNTGELFF.

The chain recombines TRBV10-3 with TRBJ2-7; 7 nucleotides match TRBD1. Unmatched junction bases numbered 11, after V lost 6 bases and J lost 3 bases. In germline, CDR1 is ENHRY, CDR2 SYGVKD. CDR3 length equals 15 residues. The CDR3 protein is CAISRPGQHNYEQYF. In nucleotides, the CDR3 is TGTGCCATCAGCCGGCCGGGACAGCACAACTACGAGCAGTACTTC.

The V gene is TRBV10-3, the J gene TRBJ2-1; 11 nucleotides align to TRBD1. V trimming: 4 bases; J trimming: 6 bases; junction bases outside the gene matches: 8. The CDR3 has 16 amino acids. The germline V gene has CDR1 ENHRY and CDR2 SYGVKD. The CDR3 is CAISVKGQGAPNEQFF. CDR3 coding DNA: TGTGCCATCAGTGTTAAAGGACAGGGGGCGCCCAATGAGCAGTTCTTC.

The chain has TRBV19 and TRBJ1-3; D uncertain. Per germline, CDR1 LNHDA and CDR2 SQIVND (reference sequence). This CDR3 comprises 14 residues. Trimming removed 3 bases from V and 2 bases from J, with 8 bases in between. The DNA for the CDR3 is TGTGCCAGTAGTATGGGAGAAACTGGAAACACCATATATTTT. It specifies CASSMGETGNTIYF.

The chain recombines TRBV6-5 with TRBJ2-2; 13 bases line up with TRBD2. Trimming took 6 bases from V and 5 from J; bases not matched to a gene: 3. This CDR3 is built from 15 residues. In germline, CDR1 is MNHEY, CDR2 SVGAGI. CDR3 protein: CASRGLAGKTGELFF. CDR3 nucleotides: TGTGCCAGCAGGGGACTAGCGGGAAAAACCGGGGAGCTGTTTTTT.

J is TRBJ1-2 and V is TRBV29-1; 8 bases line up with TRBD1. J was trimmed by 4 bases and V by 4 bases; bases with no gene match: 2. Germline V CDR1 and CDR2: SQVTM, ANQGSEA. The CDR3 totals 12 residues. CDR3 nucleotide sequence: TGCAGCGTTGCGGACAGGGCCTATGGCTACACCTTC. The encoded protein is CSVADRAYGYTF.

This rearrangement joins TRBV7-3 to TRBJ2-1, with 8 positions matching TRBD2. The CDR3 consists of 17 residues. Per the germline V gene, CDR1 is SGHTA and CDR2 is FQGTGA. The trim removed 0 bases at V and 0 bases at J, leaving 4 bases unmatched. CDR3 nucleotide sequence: TGTGCCAGCAGCTTAACCGGGACTAGGGTCTCCTACAATGAGCAGTTCTTC. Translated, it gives CASSLTGTRVSYNEQFF.

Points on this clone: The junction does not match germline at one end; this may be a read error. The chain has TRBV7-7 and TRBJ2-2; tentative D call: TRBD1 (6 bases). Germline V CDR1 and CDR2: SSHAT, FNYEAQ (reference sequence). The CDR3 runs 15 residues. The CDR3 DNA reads TGTGCTAGCAGCTTAAGGCAGGGGATCCCCGGGGAGCTGTTTTTT. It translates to CASSLRQGIPGELFF. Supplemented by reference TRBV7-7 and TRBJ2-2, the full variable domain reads GAGVSQSPRYKVTKRGQDVTLRCDPISSHATLYWYQQALGQGPEFLTYFNYEAQPDKSGLPSDRFSAERPEGSISTLTIQRTEQRDSAMYRCASSLRQGIPGELFFGEGSRLTVL.

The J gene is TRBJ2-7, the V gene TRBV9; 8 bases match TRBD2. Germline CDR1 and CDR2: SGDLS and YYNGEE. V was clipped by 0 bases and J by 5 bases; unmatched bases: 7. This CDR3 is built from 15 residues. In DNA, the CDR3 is TGTGCCAGCAGCGTAGTGCCTAGCGGGTTCGACGAGCAGTACTTC. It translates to CASSVVPSGFDEQYF.

Here the CDR3 DNA reads TGTGCCAGCAGTGTAACTAGCGGGGGGAACAATGAGCAGTTCTTC. This codes for CASSVTSGGNNEQFF. The chain has TRBV27 and TRBJ2-1; the match to TRBD2 covers 12 bases. Germline lookup yields CDR1 MNHEY and CDR2 SMNVEV (reference sequence). The V and J ends lost 5 bases and 5 bases, in that order; junction bases with no gene match: 4. The CDR3 has 15 residues.

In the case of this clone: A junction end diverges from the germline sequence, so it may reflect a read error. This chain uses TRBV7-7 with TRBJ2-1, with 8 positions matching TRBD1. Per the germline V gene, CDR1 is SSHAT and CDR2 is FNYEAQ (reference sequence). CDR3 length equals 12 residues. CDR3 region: CASSLTGDEQFF. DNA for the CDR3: TGTGCTAGCAGCTTGACAGGGGATGAGCAGTTCTTC.

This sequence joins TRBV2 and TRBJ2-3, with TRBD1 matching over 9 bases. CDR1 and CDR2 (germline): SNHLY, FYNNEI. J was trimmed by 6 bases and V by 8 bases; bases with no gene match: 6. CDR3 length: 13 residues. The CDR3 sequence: CASRDRARDTQYF. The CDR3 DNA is TGTGCCAGCCGGGACAGGGCCCGGGATACGCAGTATTTT.

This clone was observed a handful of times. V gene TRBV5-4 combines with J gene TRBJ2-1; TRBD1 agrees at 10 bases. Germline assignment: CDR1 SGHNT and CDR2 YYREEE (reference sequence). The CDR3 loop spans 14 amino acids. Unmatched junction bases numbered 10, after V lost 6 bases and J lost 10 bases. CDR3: CASTYRDRGPEQFF. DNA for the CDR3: TGTGCCAGCACCTACCGGGACAGGGGTCCGGAGCAGTTCTTC. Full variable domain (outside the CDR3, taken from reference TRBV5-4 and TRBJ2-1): ETGVTQSPTHLIKTRGQQVTLRCSSQSGHNTVSWYQQALGQGPQFIFQYYREEENGRGNFPPRFSGLQFPNYSSELNVNALELDDSALYLCASTYRDRGPEQFFGPGTRLTVL.

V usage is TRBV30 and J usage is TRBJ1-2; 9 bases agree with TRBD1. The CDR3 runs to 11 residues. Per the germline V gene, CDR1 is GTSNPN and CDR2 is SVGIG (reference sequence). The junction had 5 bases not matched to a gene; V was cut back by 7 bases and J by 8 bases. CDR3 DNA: TGTGCCTCACAGGGGGCGTGGGGCTACACCTTC. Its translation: CASQGAWGYTF.

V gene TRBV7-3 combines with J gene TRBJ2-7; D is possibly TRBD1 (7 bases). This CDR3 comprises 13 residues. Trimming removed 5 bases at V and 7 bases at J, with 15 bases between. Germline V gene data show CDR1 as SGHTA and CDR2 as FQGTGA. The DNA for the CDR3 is TGTGCCAGCAGCGTTCGACAGGGAGGTGAGCAGTACTTC. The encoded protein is CASSVRQGGEQYF.

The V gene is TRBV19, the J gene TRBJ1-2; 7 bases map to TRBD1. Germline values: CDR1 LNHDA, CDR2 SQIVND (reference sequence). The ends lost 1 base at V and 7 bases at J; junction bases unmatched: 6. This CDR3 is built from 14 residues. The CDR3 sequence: CASSIGQGIGGYTF. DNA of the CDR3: TGTGCCAGTAGTATAGGACAGGGTATCGGTGGCTACACCTTC.

In DNA form, the CDR3 reads TGCGCCAGCAGCCTAGGGACAGGGGGCTTCACCGGGGAGCTGTTTTTT. Amino acids: CASSLGTGGFTGELFF. The chain has TRBV5-1 and TRBJ2-2; 12 bases fit TRBD1. The CDR3 has 16 amino acids. Germline CDR1 reads SGHRS; CDR2 reads YFSETQ. V lost 4 bases and J lost 4; bases outside the gene matches: 5.

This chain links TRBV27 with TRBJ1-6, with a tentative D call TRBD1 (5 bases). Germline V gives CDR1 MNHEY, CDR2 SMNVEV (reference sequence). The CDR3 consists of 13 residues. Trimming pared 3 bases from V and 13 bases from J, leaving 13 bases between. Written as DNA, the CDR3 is TGTGCCAGCAGTTTGACAGCTCGGTCCCCCCTCCACTTT. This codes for CASSLTARSPLHF.

The CDR3 region has the DNA TGTGCCAGCATAAAAGAAGGGCCAGGGGTACAAGAGACCCAGTACTTC. It specifies CASIKEGPGVQETQYF. The V and J genes are TRBV7-9 and TRBJ2-5; D may be TRBD1 (6 bases). The CDR3 is 16 amino acids. The V gene's germline CDR1 is SEHNR and CDR2 FQNEAQ (reference sequence). Trimming took off 7 bases at V and 2 bases at J, with 20 bases between the two ends.

Written as DNA, the CDR3 is TGTGCCAGCTCACCAGTGGAGGGAGGGGACTCCTACGAGCAGTACTTC. The encoded protein is CASSPVEGGDSYEQYF. The V call is TRBV18, the J call TRBJ2-5; 7 bases are shared with TRBD2. The J call may be mistaken, given a closer DNA end match to TRBJ2-7. This CDR3 has 16 amino acids. In germline, CDR1 is KGHSH, CDR2 LQKENI.

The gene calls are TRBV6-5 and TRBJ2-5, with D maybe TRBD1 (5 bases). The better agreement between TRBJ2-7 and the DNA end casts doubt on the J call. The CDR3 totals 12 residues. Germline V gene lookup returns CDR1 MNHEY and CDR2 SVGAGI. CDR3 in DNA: TGTGCCAGCCTGACAGTATCCTACGAGCAGTACTTC. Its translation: CASLTVSYEQYF.

The chain's CDR3 is CASSWTGSTETQYF. The CDR3 nucleotides are TGTGCCAGCAGCTGGACAGGGTCGACGGAGACCCAGTACTTC. This chain links TRBV5-4 with TRBJ2-5; 8 nucleotides align to TRBD1. Germline loops: CDR1 SGHNT, CDR2 YYREEE (reference sequence). The CDR3 extends over 14 amino acids. Germline trimming cut 3 bases from V and 5 bases from J; bases unmatched to any gene: 6.

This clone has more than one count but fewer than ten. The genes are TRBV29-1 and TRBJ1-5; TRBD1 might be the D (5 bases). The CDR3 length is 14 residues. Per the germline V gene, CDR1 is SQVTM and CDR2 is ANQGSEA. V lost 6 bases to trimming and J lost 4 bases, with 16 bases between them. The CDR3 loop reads CSVGQGLSNQPQHF. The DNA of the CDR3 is TGCAGCGTCGGGCAGGGTTTGTCAAATCAGCCCCAGCATTTT.

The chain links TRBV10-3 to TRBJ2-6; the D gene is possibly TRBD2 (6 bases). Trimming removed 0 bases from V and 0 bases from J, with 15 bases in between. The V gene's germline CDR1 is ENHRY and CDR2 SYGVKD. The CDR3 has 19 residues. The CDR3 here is CAISESRGGDLSGANVLTF. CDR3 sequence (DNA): TGTGCCATCAGTGAGTCGAGAGGAGGGGACCTCTCTGGGGCCAACGTCCTGACTTTC.

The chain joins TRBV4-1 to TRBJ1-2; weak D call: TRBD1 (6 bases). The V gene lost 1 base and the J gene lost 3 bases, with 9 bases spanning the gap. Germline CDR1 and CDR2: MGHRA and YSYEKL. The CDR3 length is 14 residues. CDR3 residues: CASSQVKGDYGYTF. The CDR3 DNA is TGCGCCAGCAGCCAAGTTAAGGGGGACTATGGCTACACCTTC.